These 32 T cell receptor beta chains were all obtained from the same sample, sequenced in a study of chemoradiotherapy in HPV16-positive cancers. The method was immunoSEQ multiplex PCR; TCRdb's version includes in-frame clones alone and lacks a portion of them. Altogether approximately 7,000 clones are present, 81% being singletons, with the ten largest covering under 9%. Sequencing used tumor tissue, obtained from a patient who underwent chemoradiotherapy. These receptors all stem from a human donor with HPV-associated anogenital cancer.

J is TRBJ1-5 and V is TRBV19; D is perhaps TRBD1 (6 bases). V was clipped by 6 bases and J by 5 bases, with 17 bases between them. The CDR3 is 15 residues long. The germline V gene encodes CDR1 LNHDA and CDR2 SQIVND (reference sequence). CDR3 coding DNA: TGTGCCAGTAGCCGAGACAGGCTGGATTATCAGCCCCAGCATTTT. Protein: CASSRDRLDYQPQHF. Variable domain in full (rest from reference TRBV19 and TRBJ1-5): DGGITQSPKYLFRKEGQNVTLSCEQNLNHDAMYWYRQDPGQGLRLIYYSQIVNDFQKGDIAEGYSVSREKKESFPLTVTSAQKNPTAFYLCASSRDRLDYQPQHFGDGTRLSIL.

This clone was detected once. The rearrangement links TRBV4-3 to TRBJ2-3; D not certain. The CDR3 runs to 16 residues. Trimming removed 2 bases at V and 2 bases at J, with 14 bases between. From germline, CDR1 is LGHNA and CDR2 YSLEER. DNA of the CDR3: TGCGCCAGCAGCCAAAGGGTGAGCTCTACCACAGATACGCAGTATTTT. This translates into CASSQRVSSTTDTQYF.

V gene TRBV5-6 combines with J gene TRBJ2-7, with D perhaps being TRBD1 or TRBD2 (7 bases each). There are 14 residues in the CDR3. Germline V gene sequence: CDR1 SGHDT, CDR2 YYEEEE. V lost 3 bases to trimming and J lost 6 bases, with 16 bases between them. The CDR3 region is CASSSRQGGSEQYF. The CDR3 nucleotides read TGTGCCAGCAGCTCCAGACAGGGAGGGTCCGAGCAGTACTTC.

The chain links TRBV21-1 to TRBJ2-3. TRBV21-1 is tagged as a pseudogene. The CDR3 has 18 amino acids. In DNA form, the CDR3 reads TGTGCCAGCAGCAAAAGGTTGAGCAGACGAGGGACCACAGATACGCAGTATTTT. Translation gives CASSKRLSRRGTTDTQYF.

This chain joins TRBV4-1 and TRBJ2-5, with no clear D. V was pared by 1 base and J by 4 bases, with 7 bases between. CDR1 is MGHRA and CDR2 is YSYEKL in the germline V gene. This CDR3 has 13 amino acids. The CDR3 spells CASSQGPRETQYF. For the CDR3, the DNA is TGCGCCAGCAGCCAAGGCCCCCGAGAGACCCAGTACTTC.

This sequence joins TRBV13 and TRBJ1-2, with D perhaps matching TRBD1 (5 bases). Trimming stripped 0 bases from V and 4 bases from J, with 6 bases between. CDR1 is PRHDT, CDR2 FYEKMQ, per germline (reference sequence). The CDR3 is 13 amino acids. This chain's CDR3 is CASSLGQGYGYTF. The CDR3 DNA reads TGTGCCAGCAGCTTAGGCCAGGGCTATGGCTACACCTTC.

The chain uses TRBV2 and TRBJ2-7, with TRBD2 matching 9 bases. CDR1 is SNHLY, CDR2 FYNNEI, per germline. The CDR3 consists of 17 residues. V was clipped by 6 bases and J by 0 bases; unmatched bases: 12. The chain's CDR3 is CASSNPPSGESSYEQYF. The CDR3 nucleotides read TGTGCCAGCAGCAACCCACCTAGCGGGGAGAGCTCCTACGAGCAGTACTTC.

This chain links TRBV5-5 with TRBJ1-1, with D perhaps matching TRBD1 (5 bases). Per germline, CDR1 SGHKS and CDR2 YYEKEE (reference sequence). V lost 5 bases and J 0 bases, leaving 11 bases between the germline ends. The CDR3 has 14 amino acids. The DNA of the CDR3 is TGTGCCAGCAGGCCATCACAGGTGAACACTGAAGCTTTCTTT. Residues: CASRPSQVNTEAFF.

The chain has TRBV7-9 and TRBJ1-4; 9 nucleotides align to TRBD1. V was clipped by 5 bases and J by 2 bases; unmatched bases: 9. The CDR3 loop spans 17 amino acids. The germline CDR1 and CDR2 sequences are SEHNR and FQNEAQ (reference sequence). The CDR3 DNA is TGTGCCAGCAGCCTTGGAGGACAGGGGATCACTAATGAAAAACTGTTTTTT. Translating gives CASSLGGQGITNEKLFF.

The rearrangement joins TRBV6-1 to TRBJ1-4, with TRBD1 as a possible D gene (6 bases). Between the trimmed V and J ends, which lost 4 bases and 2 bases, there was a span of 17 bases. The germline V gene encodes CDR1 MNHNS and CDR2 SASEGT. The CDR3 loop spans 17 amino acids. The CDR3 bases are TGTGCCAGCAGTGGTTTGGACAGCCGCCTCACTAATGAAAAACTGTTTTTT. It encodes CASSGLDSRLTNEKLFF.

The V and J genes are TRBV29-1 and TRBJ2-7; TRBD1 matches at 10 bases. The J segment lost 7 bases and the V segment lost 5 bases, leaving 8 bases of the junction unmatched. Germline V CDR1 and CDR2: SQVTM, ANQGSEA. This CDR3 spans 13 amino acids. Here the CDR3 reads CSVTRDRGNEQYF. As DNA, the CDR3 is TGCAGCGTTACCCGGGACAGGGGTAATGAGCAGTACTTC.

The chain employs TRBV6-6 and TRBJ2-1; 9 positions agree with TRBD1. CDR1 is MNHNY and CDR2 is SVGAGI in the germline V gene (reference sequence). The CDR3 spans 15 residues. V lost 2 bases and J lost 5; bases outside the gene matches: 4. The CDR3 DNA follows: TGTGCCAGCAGTTACAGGGGACAGGGCGACAATGAGCAGTTCTTC. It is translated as CASSYRGQGDNEQFF.

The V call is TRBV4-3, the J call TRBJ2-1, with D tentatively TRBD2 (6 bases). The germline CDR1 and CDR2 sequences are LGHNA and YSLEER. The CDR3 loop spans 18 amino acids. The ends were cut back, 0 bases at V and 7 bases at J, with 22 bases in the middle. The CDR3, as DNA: TGCGCCAGCAGCCAAGAATCGAGTTCGGGGACTGGTTATAATGAGCAGTTCTTC. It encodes CASSQESSSGTGYNEQFF.

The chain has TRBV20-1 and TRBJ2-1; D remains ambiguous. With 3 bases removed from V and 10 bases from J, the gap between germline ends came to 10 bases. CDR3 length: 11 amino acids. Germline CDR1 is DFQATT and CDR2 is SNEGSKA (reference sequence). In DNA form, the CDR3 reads TGCAGTGCTAGTCCAGCGACCGAGCAGTTCTTC. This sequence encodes CSASPATEQFF.

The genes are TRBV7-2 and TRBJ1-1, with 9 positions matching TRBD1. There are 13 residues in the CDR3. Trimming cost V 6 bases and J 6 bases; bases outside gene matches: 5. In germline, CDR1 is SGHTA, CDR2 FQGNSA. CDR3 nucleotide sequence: TGTGCCAGCAGTCGCACAGGGGGCCCTGAAGCTTTCTTT. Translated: CASSRTGGPEAFF.

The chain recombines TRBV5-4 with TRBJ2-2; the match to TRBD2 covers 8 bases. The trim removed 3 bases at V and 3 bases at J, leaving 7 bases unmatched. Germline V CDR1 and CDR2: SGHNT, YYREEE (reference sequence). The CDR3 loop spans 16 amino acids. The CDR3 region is CASSSTGGSDTGELFF. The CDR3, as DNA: TGTGCCAGCAGCTCAACGGGGGGGTCGGACACCGGGGAGCTGTTTTTT.

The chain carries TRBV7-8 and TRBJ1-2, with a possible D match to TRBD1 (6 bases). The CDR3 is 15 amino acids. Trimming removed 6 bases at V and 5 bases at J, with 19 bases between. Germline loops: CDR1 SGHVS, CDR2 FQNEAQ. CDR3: CASRLDTGSAYGYTF. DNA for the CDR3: TGTGCCAGCAGACTAGATACAGGGTCAGCGTATGGCTACACCTTC.

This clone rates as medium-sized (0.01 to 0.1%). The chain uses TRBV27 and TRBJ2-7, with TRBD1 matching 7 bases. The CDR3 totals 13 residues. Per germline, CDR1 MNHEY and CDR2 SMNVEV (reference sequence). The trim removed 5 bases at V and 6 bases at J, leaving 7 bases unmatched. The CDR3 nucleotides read TGTGCCAGCAGTACATCAGGGGGTGGCGAGCAGTACTTC. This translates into CASSTSGGGEQYF.

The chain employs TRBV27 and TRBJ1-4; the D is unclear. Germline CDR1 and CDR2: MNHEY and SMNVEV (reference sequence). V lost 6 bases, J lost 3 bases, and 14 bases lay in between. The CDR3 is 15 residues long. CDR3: CASRPVGQPNEKLFF. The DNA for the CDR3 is TGTGCCAGCAGGCCTGTCGGGCAGCCTAATGAAAAACTGTTTTTT.

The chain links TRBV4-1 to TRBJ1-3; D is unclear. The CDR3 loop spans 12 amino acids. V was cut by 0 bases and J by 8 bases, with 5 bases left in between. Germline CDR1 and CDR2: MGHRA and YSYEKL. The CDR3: CASSQDLDTIYF. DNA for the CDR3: TGCGCCAGCAGCCAAGATTTGGACACCATATATTTT.

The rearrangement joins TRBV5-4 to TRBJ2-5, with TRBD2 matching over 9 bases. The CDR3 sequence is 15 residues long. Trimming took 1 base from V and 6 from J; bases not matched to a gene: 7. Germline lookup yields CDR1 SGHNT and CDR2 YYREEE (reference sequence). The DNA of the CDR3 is TGTGCCAGCAGCTTGTATGCGGGAGGGTTAAAGACCCAGTACTTC. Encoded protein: CASSLYAGGLKTQYF.

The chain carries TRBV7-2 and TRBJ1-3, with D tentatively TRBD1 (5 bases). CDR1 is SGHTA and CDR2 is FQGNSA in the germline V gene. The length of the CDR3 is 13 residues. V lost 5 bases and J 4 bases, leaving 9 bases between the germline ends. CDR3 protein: CASSMDMGNTIYF. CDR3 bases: TGTGCCAGCAGCATGGACATGGGAAACACCATATATTTT.

CDR3 amino acids: CASSPRLLQETQYF. The CDR3 nucleotides are TGCGCCAGCAGCCCCCGACTGCTCCAAGAGACCCAGTACTTC. V gene TRBV4-1 combines with J gene TRBJ2-5; the D is unclear. Germline loops: CDR1 MGHRA, CDR2 YSYEKL. The CDR3 extends over 14 amino acids. Trimming removed 4 bases at V and 1 base at J, with 10 bases between.

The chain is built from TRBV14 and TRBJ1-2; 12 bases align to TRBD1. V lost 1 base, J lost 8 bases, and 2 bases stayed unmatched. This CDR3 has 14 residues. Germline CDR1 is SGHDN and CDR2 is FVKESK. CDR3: CASSQAGTGGGYTF. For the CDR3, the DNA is TGTGCCAGCAGCCAAGCCGGGACAGGGGGCGGCTACACCTTC.

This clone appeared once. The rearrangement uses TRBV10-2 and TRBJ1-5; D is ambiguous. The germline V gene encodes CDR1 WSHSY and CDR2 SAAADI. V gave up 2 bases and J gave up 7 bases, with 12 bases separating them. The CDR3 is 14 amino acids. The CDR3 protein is CASSEGTGRQPQHF. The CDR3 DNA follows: TGCGCCAGCAGTGAGGGAACCGGTCGACAGCCCCAGCATTTT.

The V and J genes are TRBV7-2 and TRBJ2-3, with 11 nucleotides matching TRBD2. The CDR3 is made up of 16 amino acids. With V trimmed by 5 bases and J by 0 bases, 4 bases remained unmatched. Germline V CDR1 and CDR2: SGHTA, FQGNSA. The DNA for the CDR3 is TGTGCCAGCAGCCAGCTAGCGGGGGGTAGCACAGATACGCAGTATTTT. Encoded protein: CASSQLAGGSTDTQYF.

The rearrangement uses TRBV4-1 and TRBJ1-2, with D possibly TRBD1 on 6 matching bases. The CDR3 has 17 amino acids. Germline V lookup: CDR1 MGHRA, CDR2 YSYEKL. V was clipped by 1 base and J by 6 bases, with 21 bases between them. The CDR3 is CASSQVSGQLPNHGYTF. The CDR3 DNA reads TGCGCCAGCAGCCAAGTGTCAGGACAGCTTCCCAACCATGGCTACACCTTC.

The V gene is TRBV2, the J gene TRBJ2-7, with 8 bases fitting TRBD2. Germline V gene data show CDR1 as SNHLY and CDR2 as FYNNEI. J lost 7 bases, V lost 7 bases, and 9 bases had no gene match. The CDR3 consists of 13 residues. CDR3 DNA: TGTGCCAGCACCTACCTACGGGGGGGTGAGCAGTACTTC. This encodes CASTYLRGGEQYF.

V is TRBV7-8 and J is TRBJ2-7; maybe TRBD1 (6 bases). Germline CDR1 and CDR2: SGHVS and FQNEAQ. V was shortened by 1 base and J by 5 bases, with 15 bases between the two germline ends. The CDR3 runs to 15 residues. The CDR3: CASSLGTGWEDEQYF. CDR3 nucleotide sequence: TGTGCCAGCAGCTTAGGCACAGGGTGGGAAGACGAGCAGTACTTC. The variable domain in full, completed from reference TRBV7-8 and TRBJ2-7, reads GAGVSQSPRYKVAKRGQDVALRCDPISGHVSLFWYQQALGQGPEFLTYFQNEAQLDKSGLPSDRFFAERPEGSVSTLKIQRTQQEDSAVYLCASSLGTGWEDEQYFGPGTRLTVT.

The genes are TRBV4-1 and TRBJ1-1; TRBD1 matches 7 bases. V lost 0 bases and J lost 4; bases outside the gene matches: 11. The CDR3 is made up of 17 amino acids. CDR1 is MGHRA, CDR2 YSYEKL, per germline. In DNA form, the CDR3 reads TGCGCCAGCAGCCAAGATCAGCACAGGGGAGGGATCACTGAAGCTTTCTTT. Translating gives CASSQDQHRGGITEAFF.

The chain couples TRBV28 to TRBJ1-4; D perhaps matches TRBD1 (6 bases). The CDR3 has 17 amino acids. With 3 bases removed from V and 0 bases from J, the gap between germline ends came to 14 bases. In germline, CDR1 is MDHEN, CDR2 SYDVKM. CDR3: CASSFGPGVTTNEKLFF. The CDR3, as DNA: TGTGCCAGCAGTTTTGGGCCAGGGGTGACAACTAATGAAAAACTGTTTTTT.

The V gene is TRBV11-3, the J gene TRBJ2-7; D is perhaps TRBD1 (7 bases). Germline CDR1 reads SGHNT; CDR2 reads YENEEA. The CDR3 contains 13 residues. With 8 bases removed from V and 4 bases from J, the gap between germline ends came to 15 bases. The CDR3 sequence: CASAKGGQYEQYF. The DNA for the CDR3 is TGTGCCAGCGCGAAGGGGGGACAGTACGAGCAGTACTTC.